The TCR beta chain under discussion was sequenced for a study of blood T cell repertoires in COVID-19. The assay was immunoSEQ multiplex PCR, and TCRdb's table has in-frame clones only and misses some. This table holds around 300,000 clones, 87% found once. This clone was observed once. CDR3 length equals 12 residues. Germline V gives CDR1 MNHNS, CDR2 SASEGT. Germline trimming cut 9 bases from V and 2 bases from J; bases unmatched to any gene: 3. Source material: PBMCs or T cells enriched from blood (not recorded which). The chain uses TRBV6-1 and TRBJ1-1; 7 bases match TRBD1. The clonotype comes from a woman aged 40-49 years who had recovered from COVID-19. The CDR3 DNA follows: TGTGCCAGTGGACAGGAAAACACTGAAGCTTTCTTT. Amino acids: CASGQENTEAFF.